The 12 T cell receptor beta chains in this list originate from one sample, sequenced in a study of molecular identifiers for immune sequencing clone quantification. TCRdb reprocessed the PCR reads via MiXCR and lists one record per CDR3 protein. This table has hundreds of thousands of distinct CDR3 sequences, about 25% appearing once. Sample: naive CD8+ T cells from blood, with Jurkat cell RNA spiked in. The sample's subset: FACS-sorted CD8+CD4-CCR7+CD45RA+ naive T cells. The receptors originated from a human donor in good health. Some libraries in this study had Jurkat cell RNA spiked in.

This clonotype was seen more than once but under ten times. CDR3 amino acids: CASSYVTYEQYF. The CDR3 region has the DNA TGTGCCAGCAGTTATGTAACCTACGAGCAGTACTTC. The genes are TRBV6-6 and TRBJ2-7; D remains unclear. CDR3 length equals 12 residues. Between the trimmed V and J ends, which lost 3 bases and 2 bases, there was a span of 5 bases. Germline V gene lookup returns CDR1 MNHNY and CDR2 SVGAGI (reference sequence).

The chain combines TRBV6-2 or TRBV6-3 with TRBJ2-1; D not certain. V shed 4 bases and J shed 0 bases, with 13 bases lying between them. The CDR3 is made up of 16 amino acids. CDR1 is MNHEY and CDR2 is SVGEGT in the germline V gene. DNA of the CDR3: TGTGCCAGCAGTTGGGATAGGTGGGGCTCCTACAATGAGCAGTTCTTC. Translation: CASSWDRWGSYNEQFF.

The chain combines TRBV24-1 with TRBJ2-7; tentatively, D is TRBD1 or TRBD2 (5 bases each). Germline V gives CDR1 KGHDR, CDR2 SFDVKD. The CDR3 runs 12 residues. CDR3 in amino acids: CGLGVSLLEQYF. DNA for the CDR3: TGTGGCTTGGGGGTATCCCTCCTGGAGCAGTACTTC.

The rearrangement uses TRBV7-2 and TRBJ2-2, with 11 positions matching TRBD1. Germline trimming cut 5 bases from V and 6 bases from J; bases unmatched to any gene: 5. Germline V gives CDR1 SGHTA, CDR2 FQGNSA. This CDR3 is 15 amino acids long. The CDR3 is CASSRTGGFAGELFF. Written as DNA, the CDR3 is TGTGCCAGCAGCCGGACAGGGGGCTTCGCCGGGGAGCTGTTTTTT.

This clonotype came up a few times. Given a much more abundant clone one base away, this may be a read error. The rearrangement uses TRBV7-2 and TRBJ1-1; D may be TRBD1 (5 bases). Between the trimmed V and J ends, which lost 4 bases and 0 bases, there was a span of 9 bases. CDR3 length: 14 residues. Germline lookup yields CDR1 SGHTA and CDR2 FQGNSA. The CDR3 reads CASSYETVNTEAFF. In DNA, the CDR3 is TGTGCCAGCAGCTACGAGACAGTGAACACTGAAGCTTTCTTT.

The genes are TRBV5-1 and TRBJ2-7; 12 bases match TRBD2. This CDR3 is built from 15 residues. The germline CDR1 and CDR2 sequences are SGHRS and YFSETQ. V lost 4 bases and J lost 0; bases outside the gene matches: 2. DNA of the CDR3: TGCGCCAGCAGCGAGACTAGCGGGGGCTCCTACGAGCAGTACTTC. This translates into CASSETSGGSYEQYF.

Ten or more counts support this clonotype. This chain connects TRBV5-5 to TRBJ1-4; D is possibly TRBD1 (6 bases). The CDR3 is 16 residues long. Looked up from germline, CDR1 is SGHKS and CDR2 is YYEKEE (reference sequence). Trimming cost V 4 bases and J 2 bases, with 15 bases left between them. CDR3 residues: CASSKGQTRTNEKLFF. The CDR3 DNA follows: TGTGCCAGCAGCAAGGGACAAACCAGGACTAATGAAAAACTGTTTTTT.

The V gene is TRBV7-9, the J gene TRBJ2-7; D not resolved. V was trimmed by 2 bases and J by 7 bases, leaving 12 bases between them. Germline assignment: CDR1 SEHNR and CDR2 FQNEAQ (reference sequence). This CDR3 has 13 amino acids. The CDR3 region is CASSLSSFGEQYF. The CDR3 DNA sequence: TGTGCCAGCAGCTTAAGCAGCTTCGGAGAGCAGTACTTC.

The CDR3 reads CSVGASGSSKSPYEQYF. CDR3 coding DNA: TGCAGCGTTGGGGCTAGCGGGAGTTCTAAGTCCCCCTACGAGCAGTACTTC. The V call is TRBV29-1, the J call TRBJ2-7; 10 nucleotides agree with TRBD2. This CDR3 contains 17 residues. The V segment lost 4 bases and the J segment 2 bases; nucleotides outside the gene matches: 14. Germline CDR1 is SQVTM and CDR2 is ANQGSEA.

This clonotype was seen repeatedly, ten times or more. This chain links TRBV30 with TRBJ2-2; TRBD1 is a possible D gene (5 bases). The V end was cut by 4 bases, the J end by 5 bases, with 14 bases between. The germline CDR1 and CDR2 sequences are GTSNPN and SVGIG (reference sequence). This CDR3 region has 14 residues. The CDR3: CAWNTLQETGELFF. The CDR3 nucleotides are TGTGCCTGGAATACTCTACAGGAGACCGGGGAGCTGTTTTTT. The variable domain in full, with the rest retrieved from reference TRBV30 and TRBJ2-2, is SQTIHQWPATLVQPVGSPLSLECTVEGTSNPNLYWYRQAAGRGLQLLFYSVGIGQISSEVPQNLSASRPQDRQFILSSKKLLLSDSGFYLCAWNTLQETGELFFGEGSRLTVL.

This clonotype was recorded many times. This chain connects TRBV7-9 to TRBJ1-6; D unresolved. Germline V gives CDR1 SEHNR, CDR2 FQNEAQ (reference sequence). The CDR3 loop spans 16 amino acids. Trimming removed 1 base at V and 7 bases at J, with 14 bases between. The CDR3 DNA reads as TGTGCCAGCAGCTTAGTCGACGGGTTACAAAATTCACCCCTCCACTTT. Amino acid sequence: CASSLVDGLQNSPLHF.

The V call is TRBV28, the J call TRBJ2-1; the match to TRBD2 covers 8 bases. Germline CDR1 reads MDHEN; CDR2 reads SYDVKM. J was trimmed by 3 bases and V by 6 bases; bases with no gene match: 7. The CDR3 runs 15 residues. CDR3 sequence (DNA): TGTGCCAGCAGCTCCGGGACTAGTAACTACAATGAGCAGTTCTTC. Protein: CASSSGTSNYNEQFF.